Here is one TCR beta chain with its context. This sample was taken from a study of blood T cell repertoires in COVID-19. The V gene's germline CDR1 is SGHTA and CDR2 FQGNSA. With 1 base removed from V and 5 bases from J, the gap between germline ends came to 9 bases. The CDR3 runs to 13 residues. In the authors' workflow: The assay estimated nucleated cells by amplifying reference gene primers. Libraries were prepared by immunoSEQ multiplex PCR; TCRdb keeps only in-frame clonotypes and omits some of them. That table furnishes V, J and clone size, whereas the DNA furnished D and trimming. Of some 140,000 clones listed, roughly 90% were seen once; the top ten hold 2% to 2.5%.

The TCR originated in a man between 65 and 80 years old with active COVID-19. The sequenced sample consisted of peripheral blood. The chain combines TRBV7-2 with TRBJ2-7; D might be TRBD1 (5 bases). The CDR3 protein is CASSLEWGHEQYF. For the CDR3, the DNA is TGTGCCAGCAGCTTAGAGTGGGGCCACGAGCAGTACTTC.